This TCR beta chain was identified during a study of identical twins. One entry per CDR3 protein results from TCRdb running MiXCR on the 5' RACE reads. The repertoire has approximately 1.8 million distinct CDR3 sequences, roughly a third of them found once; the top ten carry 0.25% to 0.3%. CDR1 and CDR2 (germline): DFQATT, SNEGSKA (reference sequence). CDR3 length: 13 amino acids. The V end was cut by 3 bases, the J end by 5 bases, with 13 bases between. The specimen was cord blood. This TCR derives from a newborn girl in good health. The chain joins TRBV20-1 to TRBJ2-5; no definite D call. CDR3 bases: TGCAGTGCTAGGAAGGAGTTTGGGGAGACCCAGTACTTC. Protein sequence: CSARKEFGETQYF.